The rows below give T cell receptor beta chains drawn from one sample of a study of CD8 T cells in Susac syndrome. TCRdb analysed the immunoSEQ multiplex PCR reads with MiXCR anew, one entry per CDR3 protein. Here the sample spans a few hundred thousand distinct CDR3 sequences, about nine tenths being singletons. The sample comprised CD8+ T cells from PBMCs. The receptors shown here come from a human donor with multiple sclerosis. CDR3s leave out the opening cysteine and the closing phenylalanine or tryptophan.

cdr3_aa	v_call
ASSATRSGETQY	TRBV28
AWGPLRNEQF	TRBV30
ASSLVGDNYGYT	TRBV5-6
ASRFPGAEYQETQY	TRBV7-8
ASSAVRGNEFSSPLH	TRBV7-9
ASSQGEEDSGANVLT	TRBV4-2
ASRRGRSEQY	TRBV12-3/TRBV12-4
ASSWTSGGAEQF	TRBV5-1
ASSEPTQY	TRBV25-1
ASSFFERETYEQY	TRBV6-2/TRBV6-3
ASSQPTGPVDGYT	TRBV4-1
ASSQEPAGGRNEQF	TRBV4-3
ASSYLLGALEKLF	TRBV2
ASSPGLGTYNEQF	TRBV11-2
ATSRDETGSHGYT	TRBV15
ASSPIRVAGDYNEQF	TRBV5-6
ATGPPGELF	TRBV15
ASSVLGGNYNEQF	TRBV9
SARPGNGYT	TRBV20-1
ASSSPRAGQETQY	TRBV12-3/TRBV12-4
ASSSGDSDFSGANVLT	TRBV27
ASSSPIQGAINGYT	TRBV5-1
ASSHSKAGRTGSDGYT	TRBV4-1
ASSVALSGELF	TRBV9
ASKVSGGSRYGYT	TRBV27
ATSDPGTSREQF	TRBV24-1
ASSPSGLTGDTQY	TRBV6-1
ASHSRGGPYEQY	TRBV28
ASSSLRLPGVQETQY	TRBV27
ASSLQILGNEKLF	TRBV3-1
SARDGTDFYGYT	TRBV20-1
ASSAHSSYEQY	TRBV3-1
ASSQVGVQGSDNEQF	TRBV4-1
ASSDGPGRY	TRBV13